This TCR beta chain comes out of a study of response to subunit inactivated influenza vaccine. This clonotype turned up a few times. TCRdb called the RT-PCR reads again in MiXCR, with one record for every CDR3 protein. The sample shows about 500,000 distinct CDR3 sequences, around 7.7% of them seen only once. Trimming removed 0 bases from V and 4 bases from J, with 13 bases in between. In germline, CDR1 is SGHTA, CDR2 FQGNSA. This CDR3 is 15 amino acids long. The V call is TRBV7-2, the J call TRBJ2-7, with D hard to call. The sample was PBMCs from blood, taken roughly 24 months after vaccination. The receptor comes from a man aged 45-69 years who received an inactivated influenza vaccine. The CDR3 loop is CASSLAAWGGYEQYF. CDR3 bases: TGTGCCAGCAGCTTAGCAGCTTGGGGTGGGTACGAGCAGTACTTC.